This T cell receptor (beta chain) was observed in a study of PD-1 blockade in mismatch repair-deficient tumors. Study as a whole: Patients had about eleven mismatch repair-deficient cancer types and were previously treated and progressing. Overall study findings and caveats: After pembrolizumab, tumor-resident clones rose rapidly, then generally contracted before radiologic responses.

V trimming: 4 bases; J trimming: 9 bases; junction bases outside the gene matches: 10. CDR1 is SGHTA, CDR2 FQGNSA, per germline. The CDR3 totals 14 residues. Mismatch repair deficiency was confirmed in all patients, by PCR or immunohistochemistry. A few pembrolizumab responders had their TCRs sequenced. As concerns this clone: Its matching antigen is unknown.

Generated by immunoSEQ multiplex PCR, the TCRdb table keeps only in-frame clones and is missing some. The sample contains about 14,000 clones, 80% to 90% of which appear only once. This receptor was obtained from an adult with mismatch repair-deficient cancer. This material consisted of PBMCs, taken about 15 weeks after starting pembrolizumab. The rearrangement uses TRBV7-2 and TRBJ2-7; 9 bases map to TRBD1. The CDR3 DNA sequence: TGTGCCAGCAGCTCGTTCACAGGGGGCGCGGGGCAGTACTTC. Amino acids: CASSSFTGGAGQYF.